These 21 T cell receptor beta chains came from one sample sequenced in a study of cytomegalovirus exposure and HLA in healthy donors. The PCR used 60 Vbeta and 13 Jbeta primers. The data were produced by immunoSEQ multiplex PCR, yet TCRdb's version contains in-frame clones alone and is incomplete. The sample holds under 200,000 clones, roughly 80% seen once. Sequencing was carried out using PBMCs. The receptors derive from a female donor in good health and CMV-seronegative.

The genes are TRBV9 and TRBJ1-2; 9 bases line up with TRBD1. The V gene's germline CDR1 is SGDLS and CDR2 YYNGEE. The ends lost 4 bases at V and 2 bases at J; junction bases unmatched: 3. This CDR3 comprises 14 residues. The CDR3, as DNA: TGTGCCAGCAGCACAGACAGGGGGAACTATGGCTACACCTTC. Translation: CASSTDRGNYGYTF. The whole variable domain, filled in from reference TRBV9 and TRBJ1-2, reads DSGVTQTPKHLITATGQRVTLRCSPRSGDLSVYWYQQSLDQGLQFLIQYYNGEERAKGNILERFSAQQFPDLHSELNLSSLELGDSALYFCASSTDRGNYGYTFGSGTRLTVV.

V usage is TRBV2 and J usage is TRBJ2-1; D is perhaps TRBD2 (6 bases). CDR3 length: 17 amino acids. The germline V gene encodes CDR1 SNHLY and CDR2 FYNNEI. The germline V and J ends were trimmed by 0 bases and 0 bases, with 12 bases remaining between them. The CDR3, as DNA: TGTGCCAGCAGTGAAGCGAGGGTAGCGGACTCCTACAATGAGCAGTTCTTC. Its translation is CASSEARVADSYNEQFF.

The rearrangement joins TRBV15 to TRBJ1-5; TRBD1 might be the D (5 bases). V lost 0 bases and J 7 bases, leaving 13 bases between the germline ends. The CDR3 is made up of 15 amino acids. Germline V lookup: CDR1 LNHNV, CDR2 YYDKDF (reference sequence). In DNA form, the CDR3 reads TGTGCCACCAGCAGAGATCGGGGGGGGGACCAGCCCCAGCATTTT. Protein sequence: CATSRDRGGDQPQHF.

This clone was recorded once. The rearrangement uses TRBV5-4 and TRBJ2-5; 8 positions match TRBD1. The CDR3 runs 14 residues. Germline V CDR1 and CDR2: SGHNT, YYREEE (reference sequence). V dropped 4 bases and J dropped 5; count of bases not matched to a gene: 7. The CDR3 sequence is CASSGDRGRETQYF. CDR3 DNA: TGTGCCAGCAGCGGTGACAGGGGACGGGAGACCCAGTACTTC.

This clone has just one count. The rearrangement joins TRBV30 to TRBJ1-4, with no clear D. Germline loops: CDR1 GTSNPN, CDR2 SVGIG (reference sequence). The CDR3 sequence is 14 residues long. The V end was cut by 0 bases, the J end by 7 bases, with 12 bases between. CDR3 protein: CAWSVVRYGEKLFF. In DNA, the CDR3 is TGTGCCTGGAGTGTTGTCCGGTACGGTGAAAAACTGTTTTTT.

This CDR3 reads CASSQRTGNSPLHF. The CDR3 nucleotides are TGCGCCAGCAGCCAAAGGACGGGGAATTCACCCCTCCACTTT. The chain joins TRBV4-1 to TRBJ1-6; no reliable D call. The ends were cut back, 2 bases at V and 7 bases at J, with 9 bases in the middle. The CDR3 has 14 residues. CDR1 is MGHRA and CDR2 is YSYEKL in the germline V gene.

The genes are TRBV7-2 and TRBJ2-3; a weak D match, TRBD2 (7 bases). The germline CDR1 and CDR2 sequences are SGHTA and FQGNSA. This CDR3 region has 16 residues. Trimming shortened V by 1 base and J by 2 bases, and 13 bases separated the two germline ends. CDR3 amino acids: CASSLDAGANTDTQYF. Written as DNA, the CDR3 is TGTGCCAGCAGCTTAGACGCGGGGGCTAACACAGATACGCAGTATTTT.

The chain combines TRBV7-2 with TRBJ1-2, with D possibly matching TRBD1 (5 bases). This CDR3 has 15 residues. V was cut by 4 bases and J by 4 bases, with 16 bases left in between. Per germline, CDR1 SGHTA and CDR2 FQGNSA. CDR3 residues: CASSSLGGAVYGYTF. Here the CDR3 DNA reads TGTGCCAGCAGCTCATTAGGCGGGGCCGTCTATGGCTACACCTTC.

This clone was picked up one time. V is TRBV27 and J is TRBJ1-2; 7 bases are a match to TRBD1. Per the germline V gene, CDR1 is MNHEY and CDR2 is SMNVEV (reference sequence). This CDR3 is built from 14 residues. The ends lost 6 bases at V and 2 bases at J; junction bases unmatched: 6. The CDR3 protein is CASSKQGLNYGYTF. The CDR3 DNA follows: TGTGCCAGCAGCAAACAGGGGTTAAACTATGGCTACACCTTC.

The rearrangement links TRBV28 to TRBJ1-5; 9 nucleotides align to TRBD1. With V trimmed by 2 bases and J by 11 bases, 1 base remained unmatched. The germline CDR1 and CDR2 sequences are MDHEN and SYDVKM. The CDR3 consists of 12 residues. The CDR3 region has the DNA TGTGCCAGCAGTTTACGGGACAGGGCCCAGCATTTT. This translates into CASSLRDRAQHF.

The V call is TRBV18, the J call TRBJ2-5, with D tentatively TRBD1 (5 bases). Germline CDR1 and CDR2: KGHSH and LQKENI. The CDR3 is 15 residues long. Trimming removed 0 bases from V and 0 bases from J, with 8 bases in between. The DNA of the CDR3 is TGTGCCAGCTCACCACCCAGGACATACCAAGAGACCCAGTACTTC. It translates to CASSPPRTYQETQYF.

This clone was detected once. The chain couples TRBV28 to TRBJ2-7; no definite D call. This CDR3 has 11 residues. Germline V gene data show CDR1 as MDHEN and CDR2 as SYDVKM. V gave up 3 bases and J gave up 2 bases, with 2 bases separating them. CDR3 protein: CASSFTYEQYF. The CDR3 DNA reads TGTGCCAGCAGTTTTACCTACGAGCAGTACTTC.

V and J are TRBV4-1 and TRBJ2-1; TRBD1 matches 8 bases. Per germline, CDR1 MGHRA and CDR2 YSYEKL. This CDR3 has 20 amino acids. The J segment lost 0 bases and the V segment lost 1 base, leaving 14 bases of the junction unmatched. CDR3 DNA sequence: TGCGCCAGCAGCCAAGGTCGACAGGGGCCTTTCTCTACCTCCTACAATGAGCAGTTCTTC. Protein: CASSQGRQGPFSTSYNEQFF.

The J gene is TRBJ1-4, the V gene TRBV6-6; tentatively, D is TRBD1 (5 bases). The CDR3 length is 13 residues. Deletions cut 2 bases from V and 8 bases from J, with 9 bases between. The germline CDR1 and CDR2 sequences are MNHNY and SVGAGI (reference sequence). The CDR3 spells CASSYRGSEKLFF. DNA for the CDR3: TGTGCCAGCAGTTACAGGGGTTCGGAAAAACTGTTTTTT.

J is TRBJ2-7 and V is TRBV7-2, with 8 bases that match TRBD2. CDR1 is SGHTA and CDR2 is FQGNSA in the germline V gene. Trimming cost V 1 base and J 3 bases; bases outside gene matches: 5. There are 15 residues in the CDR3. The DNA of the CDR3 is TGTGCCAGCAGCTTAGGTGGGACTAGGGACTACGAGCAGTACTTC. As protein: CASSLGGTRDYEQYF.

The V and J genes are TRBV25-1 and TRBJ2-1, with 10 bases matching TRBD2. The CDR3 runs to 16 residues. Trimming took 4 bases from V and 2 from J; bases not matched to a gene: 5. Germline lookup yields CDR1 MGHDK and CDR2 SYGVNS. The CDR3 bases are TGTGCCAGCAGTGCCCGACTAGCGGGTCCCTACAATGAGCAGTTCTTC. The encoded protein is CASSARLAGPYNEQFF.

The CDR3 coding sequence is TGTGCCAGCAGTGAAGGGGGACAGGGGGGGAAGACCCAGTACTTC. It translates to CASSEGGQGGKTQYF. The chain combines TRBV25-1 with TRBJ2-5, with TRBD1 matching over 11 bases. V shed 2 bases, J shed 6 bases, and the junction held 5 bases outside the gene matches. Germline values: CDR1 MGHDK, CDR2 SYGVNS. This CDR3 is 15 amino acids long.

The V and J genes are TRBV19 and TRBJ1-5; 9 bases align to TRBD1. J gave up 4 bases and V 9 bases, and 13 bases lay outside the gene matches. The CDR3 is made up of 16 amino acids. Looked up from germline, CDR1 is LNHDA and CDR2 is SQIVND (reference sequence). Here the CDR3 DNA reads TGTGCCAGCGGGATTTACAGGGGGCTGAAAAATCAGCCCCAGCATTTT. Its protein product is CASGIYRGLKNQPQHF. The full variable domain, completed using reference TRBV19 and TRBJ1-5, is DGGITQSPKYLFRKEGQNVTLSCEQNLNHDAMYWYRQDPGQGLRLIYYSQIVNDFQKGDIAEGYSVSREKKESFPLTVTSAQKNPTAFYLCASGIYRGLKNQPQHFGDGTRLSIL.

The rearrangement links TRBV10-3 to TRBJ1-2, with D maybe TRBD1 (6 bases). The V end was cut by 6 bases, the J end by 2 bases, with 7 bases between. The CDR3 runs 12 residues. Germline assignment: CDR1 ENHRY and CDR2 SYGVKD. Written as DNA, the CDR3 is TGTGCCATCAGCCAGGGGAACTATGGCTACACCTTC. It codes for CAISQGNYGYTF.

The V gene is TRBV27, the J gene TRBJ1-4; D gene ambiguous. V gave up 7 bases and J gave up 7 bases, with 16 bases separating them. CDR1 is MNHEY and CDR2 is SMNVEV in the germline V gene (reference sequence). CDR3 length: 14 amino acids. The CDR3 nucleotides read TGTGCCAGCAAAAACCGGGAGAAAGGTGAAAAACTGTTTTTT. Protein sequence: CASKNREKGEKLFF.

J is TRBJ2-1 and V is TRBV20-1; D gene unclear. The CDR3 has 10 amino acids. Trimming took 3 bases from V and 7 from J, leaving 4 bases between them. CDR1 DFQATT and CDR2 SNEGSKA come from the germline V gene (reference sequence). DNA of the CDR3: TGCAGTGCTAGTAGAAATGAGCAGTTCTTC. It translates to CSASRNEQFF.